This paragraph reports one T cell receptor beta chain. Its cognate antigen is unknown. A sample-barcoded 5' primer and a J-beta primer mix were used in a second PCR of roughly 6 to 11 cycles. TCRdb reprocessed the 5' RACE reads via MiXCR and lists one record per CDR3 protein. Of under 850,000 distinct CDR3 sequences listed, roughly 35% are singletons. These data belong to a study of blood T cells in healthy people across ages. Points from the study as a whole: Roughly linear age-related decline in beta diversity appeared, significant by age about 37.

No fewer than 6 micrograms of total RNA were isolated from every sample. CDR1 and CDR2 (germline): ENHRY, SYGVKD. V was clipped by 2 bases and J by 3 bases, with 13 bases between them. This CDR3 region has 15 residues. The origin of this receptor is a man younger than 35 in good health. Sequencing was carried out using blood. This chain joins TRBV10-3 and TRBJ1-1, with D hard to call. CDR3 nucleotides: TGTGCCATCAGTGAGCCACAGACTGGGGACACTGAAGCTTTCTTT. Translated: CAISEPQTGDTEAFF.